The entry below gives a single T cell receptor (beta chain) sequence along with its context. As yet, its antigen is unknown. For the second PCR, which ran for 7 to 11 cycles, a sample-barcoded 5' primer and a J-beta primer mix were used. TCRdb itself ran the 5' RACE reads through MiXCR, one entry per CDR3 protein. The sample carries about 1 million distinct CDR3 sequences, over 35% recorded once. The data belong to a study of blood T cells in healthy people across ages. Study results and limitations: There was no known CMV status for donors, so expanded clonotype changes were possibly confounded.

The sequence came from a woman aged 60-70 years in good health. Sequenced input: blood.

The CDR3 DNA is TGTGCCAGCAGCTTAGGGGGACTAGCGGGAGCCCCTGGGGCCAAAAACATTCAGTACTTC. This gives the protein CASSLGGLAGAPGAKNIQYF. The chain couples TRBV7-9 to TRBJ2-4, with TRBD2 matching 14 bases. The CDR3 extends over 20 amino acids. Germline V CDR1 and CDR2: SEHNR, FQNEAQ (reference sequence). The V and J ends lost 1 base and 1 base, in that order; junction bases with no gene match: 9.